Listed below are T cell receptor beta chains from one sample, sequenced in a study of cytomegalovirus exposure and HLA in healthy donors. TCRdb's table, derived via immunoSEQ multiplex PCR, lists solely in-frame clones and lacks some. In the table there are about 98,000 clones, roughly 70% of which are singletons. The source material was PBMCs. The receptor source for this set is a man aged 45-65 years in good health and CMV-seronegative. Each CDR3 is given with its conserved first and last residue. Each record gives: J gene, V gene, clone size, D gene, CDR3 DNA, CDR3 protein. The D gene is left open where the match is weak. Clone size appears in some rows only: once, few, many, or a class for an expanded clone.

>TRBJ2-1|TRBV6-5|.|.
TGTGCCAGCAGTTACGCTGGGCAGGGCGTGGGCAATGAGCAGTTCTTC
CASSYAGQGVGNEQFF
>TRBJ2-3|TRBV9|.|TRBD2
TGTGCCAGCAGCGCTGCCGGGACTAGCGCCGATACGCAGTATTTT
CASSAAGTSADTQYF
>TRBJ2-1|TRBV6-1|few|TRBD1
TGTGCCAGCAGTGACCAAGACAGGGGACCCTACAATGAGCAGTTCTTC
CASSDQDRGPYNEQFF
>TRBJ1-1|TRBV7-2|.|.
TGTGCCAGCAGCTTATATGGCGGCGGGAACACTGAAGCTTTCTTT
CASSLYGGGNTEAFF
>TRBJ1-2|TRBV7-9|.|.
TGTGCCAGCAGCTTAGCTACAGGTTCTAACTATGGCTACACCTTC
CASSLATGSNYGYTF
>TRBJ1-1|TRBV10-3|.|TRBD1
TGTGCCATCAGTATCACCAACAGGGGGGGCACTGAAGCTTTCTTT
CAISITNRGGTEAFF
>TRBJ2-1|TRBV4-2|.|TRBD2
TGTGCCAGCAGCCAAGATTCAGCCGGGGGGGGGTTCTTC
CASSQDSAGGGFF
>TRBJ2-7|TRBV27|.|.
TGTGCCAGCAACCCCGGGATACTTATGGGCGAGCAGTACTTC
CASNPGILMGEQYF
>TRBJ1-5|TRBV18|.|.
TGTGCCAGCTCCCCCGGGGTTAATAGCAATCAGCCCCAGCATTTT
CASSPGVNSNQPQHF
>TRBJ1-4|TRBV28|once|.
TGTGCCCTGGGTGCCACGGGAAAACTGTTTTTT
CALGATGKLFF
>TRBJ1-1|TRBV28|.|.
TGTGCCAGCTCCCAGGCAAGTGAAGCTTTCTTT
CASSQASEAFF